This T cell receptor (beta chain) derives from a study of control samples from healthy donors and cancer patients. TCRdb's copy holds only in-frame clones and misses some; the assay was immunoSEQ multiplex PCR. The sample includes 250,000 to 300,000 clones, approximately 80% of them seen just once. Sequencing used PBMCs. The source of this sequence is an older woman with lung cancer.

CDR3 in amino acids: CASSQDRGTGGKYF. DNA for the CDR3: TGTGCCAGCAGCCAAGATCGGGGAACAGGGGGCAAATACTTC. This sequence joins TRBV14 and TRBJ2-4, with 9 positions matching TRBD1. With V trimmed by 0 bases and J by 16 bases, 10 bases remained unmatched. The CDR3 runs 14 residues. The V gene's germline CDR1 is SGHDN and CDR2 FVKESK.